The clone carrying this T cell receptor (beta chain) was seen a handful of times. Its cognate antigen is unknown. The data were obtained in a study of naive and memory T cell subsets. V was trimmed by 4 bases and J by 1 base, leaving 10 bases between them. Germline CDR1 reads LGHNA; CDR2 reads YSLEER. The CDR3 is made up of 14 amino acids. An equimolar mix of two oligonucleotides served as the beta constant-region primer for TRBC1 and TRBC2. The ligated cDNA underwent four PCR rounds using SP2 and nested alpha and beta constant-region primers. TCRdb called the UMI-ligation and nested PCR reads again in MiXCR, with one record for every CDR3 protein. The sample lists 120,000 to 150,000 distinct CDR3 sequences; roughly a fifth were seen once. General observations from the study: TCR counts from RNA may reflect activation-linked expression changes. A few larger clonotypes appeared in naive repertoires, especially CD8, possibly memory cells re-expressing CD45RA. Over 95% of naive TCR sequences appeared only once after error correction, unlike memory subsets.

The V call is TRBV4-3, the J call TRBJ1-1; unclear D gene. The TCR was taken from a human donor in good health. The sequenced material came from naive CD8+ T cells from blood. In DNA, the CDR3 is TGCGCCAGCAGCCCCGCGGACGGGAACACTGAAGCTTTCTTT. This sequence encodes CASSPADGNTEAFF.